The 24 T cell receptor beta chains given below trace back to one sample, sequenced in a study of T cell repertoires in cytomegalovirus infection. TCRdb re-called the reads with MiXCR, one entry per CDR3 protein. The sample carries 450,000 to 600,000 distinct CDR3 sequences, approximately 46% recorded once. Antigen specificity for these receptors is unknown. The material was cultured PBMCs, obtained from culture after CMV antigen stimulation. The receptors stem from a human donor in good health (CMV status not recorded). Some clones in this sample may be carry-over from other donors' samples.

The chain links TRBV2 to TRBJ2-7, with unresolved D. There are 14 residues in the CDR3. V lost 3 bases, J lost 0 bases, and 9 bases lay in between. The germline V gene has CDR1 SNHLY and CDR2 FYNNEI. CDR3 in amino acids: CASSEPTTSYEQYF. CDR3 DNA sequence: TGTGCCAGCAGTGAGCCCACGACCTCCTACGAGCAGTACTTC.

The rearrangement links TRBV6-2 or TRBV6-3 to TRBJ2-1; D is uncertain. V lost 11 bases, J lost 1 base, and 12 bases lay in between. CDR1 and CDR2 from the germline V gene are MNHEY and SVGEGT. The CDR3 is 13 amino acids. The CDR3: CACRSTSYNEQFF. CDR3 in DNA: TGTGCCTGCCGGAGTACATCCTACAATGAGCAGTTCTTC.

This clonotype was recorded a few times. V and J are TRBV7-2 and TRBJ1-1; TRBD1 is a possible D gene (6 bases). The CDR3 runs 16 residues. The V and J ends lost 2 bases and 10 bases respectively, with 23 bases between them. In germline, CDR1 is SGHTA, CDR2 FQGNSA. CDR3 region: CASSLQREWGGLGAFF. The CDR3 bases are TGTGCCAGCAGCTTACAGAGGGAGTGGGGGGGGCTTGGAGCTTTCTTT.

The rearrangement links TRBV7-2 to TRBJ1-3, with 7 nucleotides matching TRBD1. V shed 3 bases, J shed 7 bases, and the junction held 9 bases outside the gene matches. This CDR3 contains 15 residues. Germline-derived CDR1 and CDR2 are SGHTA and FQGNSA. The chain's CDR3 is CASSLRGQTGNTIYF. CDR3 sequence (DNA): TGTGCCAGCAGCTTGAGGGGGCAGACGGGGAACACCATATATTTT.

This sequence joins TRBV24-1 and TRBJ1-3; D is possibly TRBD1 (6 bases). CDR1 and CDR2 from the germline V gene are KGHDR and SFDVKD. The length of the CDR3 is 17 residues. Trimming took off 7 bases at V and 4 bases at J, with 22 bases between the two ends. CDR3 sequence: CATRTGAGERIGNTIYF. DNA of the CDR3: TGTGCCACCAGGACAGGAGCAGGCGAACGGATAGGAAACACCATATATTTT.

In this sample, this clonotype turned up a few times. This chain uses TRBV6-5 with TRBJ2-5; D possibly corresponds to TRBD2 (6 bases). With 7 bases removed from V and 5 bases from J, the gap between germline ends came to 11 bases. Germline values: CDR1 MNHEY, CDR2 SVGAGI. The CDR3 extends over 12 amino acids. Written as DNA, the CDR3 is TGTGCCAGCACTAGGGCGGGGGAGACCCAGTACTTC. Amino acid sequence: CASTRAGETQYF.

There are a few counts of this clonotype. The J gene is TRBJ1-2, the V gene TRBV27, with D tentatively TRBD1 (6 bases). V was shortened by 6 bases and J by 4 bases, with 21 bases between the two germline ends. The CDR3 extends over 16 amino acids. Germline CDR1 reads MNHEY; CDR2 reads SMNVEV (reference sequence). This chain's CDR3 is CASSEAWAGVTYGYTF. The CDR3 DNA reads TGTGCCAGCAGCGAGGCCTGGGCAGGGGTTACCTATGGCTACACCTTC.

The chain has TRBV5-5 and TRBJ2-5; 7 bases fit TRBD1. Germline CDR1 is SGHKS and CDR2 is YYEKEE (reference sequence). The V gene end was trimmed by 2 bases and the J gene end by 1 base; junction bases not matched to a gene: 2. This CDR3 has 14 residues. CDR3 in amino acids: CASSLGDSQETQYF. CDR3 DNA: TGTGCCAGCAGCTTAGGGGACAGCCAAGAGACCCAGTACTTC.

The CDR3 bases are TGCAGTGCTAGAGATCTCACGGGAGCTTCCTACAATGAGCAGTTCTTC. Translating it yields CSARDLTGASYNEQFF. The chain is built from TRBV20-1 and TRBJ2-1; D is perhaps TRBD2 (6 bases). This CDR3 comprises 16 residues. V lost 0 bases and J lost 1, with 13 bases in between. The germline V gene encodes CDR1 DFQATT and CDR2 SNEGSKA (reference sequence).

The rearrangement links TRBV19 to TRBJ1-5, with D unresolved. V lost 6 bases to trimming and J lost 0 bases, with 12 bases between them. The CDR3 sequence is 15 residues long. The germline V gene has CDR1 LNHDA and CDR2 SQIVND (reference sequence). CDR3 amino acids: CASREDGDSNQPQHF. The DNA of the CDR3 is TGTGCCAGTAGGGAGGACGGAGATAGCAATCAGCCCCAGCATTTT.

This clonotype was picked up a small number of times. V is TRBV27 and J is TRBJ1-2, with TRBD1 as a possible D gene (6 bases). Germline CDR1 is MNHEY and CDR2 is SMNVEV (reference sequence). V lost 3 bases and J 7 bases, leaving 15 bases between the germline ends. The CDR3 contains 14 residues. The CDR3 here is CASSFLRGARGYTF. CDR3 sequence (DNA): TGTGCCAGCAGTTTTCTGCGGGGGGCCCGTGGCTACACCTTC.

The chain combines TRBV30 with TRBJ1-2; tentative D call: TRBD1 (6 bases). V lost 4 bases and J lost 3, with 12 bases in between. From germline, CDR1 is GTSNPN and CDR2 SVGIG (reference sequence). The CDR3 has 13 amino acids. The CDR3 coding sequence is TGTGCCTGGATGGCAGGGGTGTACTATGGCTACACCTTC. Amino acid sequence: CAWMAGVYYGYTF.

This clonotype appeared many times. The gene calls are TRBV7-2 and TRBJ2-3; 7 bases are a match to TRBD1. V lost 5 bases and J lost 5; bases outside the gene matches: 4. The CDR3 has 13 residues. Per the germline V gene, CDR1 is SGHTA and CDR2 is FQGNSA. The CDR3 DNA reads as TGTGCCAGCAGCATACAGGGGAGAGATACGCAGTATTTT. It specifies CASSIQGRDTQYF.

The V and J genes are TRBV11-2 and TRBJ1-6; 7 bases fit TRBD1. CDR1 and CDR2 (germline): SGHAT, FQNNGV. With V trimmed by 5 bases and J by 9 bases, 10 bases remained unmatched. The CDR3 covers 15 residues. The DNA for the CDR3 is TGTGCCAGCAGCCCTAAATGGACAGGAGGTTCACCCCTCCACTTT. It is translated as CASSPKWTGGSPLHF.

The chain joins TRBV6-1 to TRBJ2-7, with 8 bases lining up with TRBD2. This CDR3 spans 13 amino acids. Germline assignment: CDR1 MNHNS and CDR2 SASEGT. Trimming took 7 bases from V and 6 from J; bases not matched to a gene: 8. The CDR3 DNA is TGTGCCAGCAACAACCGACTAGCGAGCGAGCAGTACTTC. Residues: CASNNRLASEQYF.

This clonotype was seen more than once but under ten times. This sequence joins TRBV12-3 or TRBV12-4 and TRBJ2-2, with D possibly matching TRBD2 (6 bases). The CDR3 runs to 13 residues. CDR3 sequence reads: CATGWGVAGELFF. CDR3 nucleotides: TGTGCGACGGGGTGGGGGGTTGCCGGGGAGCTGTTTTTT.

This clonotype was seen a few times. The rearrangement joins TRBV7-2 to TRBJ2-5; the D gene is possibly TRBD2 (5 bases). Between the trimmed V and J ends, which lost 5 bases and 5 bases, there was a span of 21 bases. Germline CDR1 SGHTA, CDR2 FQGNSA. This CDR3 has 16 amino acids. Here the CDR3 reads CASSPRGLLRRETQYF. The CDR3 nucleotides are TGTGCCAGCAGCCCACGAGGACTCTTAAGGCGGGAGACCCAGTACTTC.

The sample holds many counts of this clonotype. The chain couples TRBV7-2 to TRBJ2-3; 8 bases map to TRBD2. This CDR3 is 16 amino acids long. Germline V gives CDR1 SGHTA, CDR2 FQGNSA. The V and J ends lost 1 base and 1 base, in that order; junction bases with no gene match: 4. CDR3 region: CASSLGASGRTDTQYF. CDR3 coding DNA: TGTGCCAGCAGCTTAGGGGCTAGCGGGCGCACAGATACGCAGTATTTT.

The sample holds a few counts of this clonotype. The V call is TRBV11-2, the J call TRBJ2-5; 7 nucleotides agree with TRBD2. Germline V gene lookup returns CDR1 SGHAT and CDR2 FQNNGV. CDR3 length: 14 residues. V lost 6 bases, J lost 4 bases, and 8 bases stayed unmatched. DNA of the CDR3: TGTGCCAGCAGGAAGGGAGGGATTAGAGAGACCCAGTACTTC. Its protein is CASRKGGIRETQYF.

This clonotype appeared many times. This chain uses TRBV7-2 with TRBJ1-1; tentatively, D is TRBD1 (5 bases). Trimming pared 3 bases from V and 1 base from J, leaving 9 bases between. Per germline, CDR1 SGHTA and CDR2 FQGNSA. The CDR3 consists of 14 residues. CDR3 DNA sequence: TGTGCCAGCAGCTTTACAGGAGGGAACACTGAAGCTTTCTTT. Protein: CASSFTGGNTEAFF.

The rearrangement uses TRBV12-3 or TRBV12-4 and TRBJ2-3; 8 bases fit TRBD2. The CDR3 has 16 residues. With 3 bases clipped from V and 2 bases from J, the junction kept 7 bases outside the gene matches. CDR3 sequence reads: CASSFRAGGPTDTQYF. DNA for the CDR3: TGTGCCAGCAGTTTTCGGGCGGGAGGTCCCACAGATACGCAGTATTTT.

The V call is TRBV28, the J call TRBJ2-2; a possible D gene is TRBD1 (6 bases). The V end was cut by 6 bases, the J end by 9 bases, with 14 bases between. This CDR3 is built from 13 residues. Germline CDR1 is MDHEN and CDR2 is SYDVKM. This CDR3 reads CASREEGVWELFF. The CDR3 DNA sequence: TGTGCCAGCAGGGAAGAGGGGGTTTGGGAGCTGTTTTTT.

The chain joins TRBV24-1 to TRBJ2-3; D perhaps matches TRBD2 (5 bases). Germline V gene lookup returns CDR1 KGHDR and CDR2 SFDVKD. This CDR3 comprises 14 residues. V was trimmed by 3 bases and J by 4 bases, leaving 10 bases between them. The CDR3 DNA reads as TGTGCCACCAGTGATAGGCTAGCAGCAGATACGCAGTATTTT. Translating it yields CATSDRLAADTQYF.

The gene calls are TRBV6-2 or TRBV6-3 and TRBJ2-1; D is undetermined. Germline V gene data show CDR1 as MNHEY and CDR2 as SVGEGT. This CDR3 is 13 amino acids long. Trimming removed 6 bases at V and 2 bases at J, with 8 bases between. Here the CDR3 DNA reads TGTGCCAGCAGGGAGTTAGCCTACAATGAGCAGTTCTTC. Residues: CASRELAYNEQFF.